The 25 T cell receptor beta chains given below trace back to one sample, sequenced in a study of response to subunit inactivated influenza vaccine. TCRdb used MiXCR to reprocess the RT-PCR reads, holding one entry per CDR3 protein. The sample has 450,000 to 600,000 distinct CDR3 sequences; approximately 7.3% are singletons. The sequenced sample was PBMCs from blood, obtained roughly 24 months after vaccination. The receptors here all came from a man aged 50-75 years who received an inactivated influenza vaccine.

This clonotype came up many times. The chain links TRBV9 to TRBJ2-5; 10 positions agree with TRBD2. The CDR3 contains 15 residues. CDR1 and CDR2 from the germline V gene are SGDLS and YYNGEE. The V and J ends lost 6 bases and 5 bases, in that order; junction bases with no gene match: 10. CDR3 nucleotide sequence: TGTGCCAGCACCCGGCTGGATAGCGGGAGGGAGACCCAGTACTTC. This translates into CASTRLDSGRETQYF.

The chain is built from TRBV6-5 and TRBJ2-2, with 11 positions matching TRBD2. Unmatched junction bases numbered 13, after V lost 2 bases and J lost 5 bases. The germline gives CDR1 MNHEY, CDR2 SVGAGI. The CDR3 is made up of 19 amino acids. CDR3 in amino acids: CASSYGGHSGRARTGELFF. The DNA for the CDR3 is TGTGCCAGCAGTTACGGCGGTCATAGCGGGAGGGCCAGGACCGGGGAGCTGTTTTTT.

In DNA form, the CDR3 reads TGTGCCAGCAGCTTAGCCGGCAGGGGTCAGCCCCAGCATTTT. This encodes CASSLAGRGQPQHF. V and J are TRBV7-8 and TRBJ1-5; tentatively, D is TRBD1 (6 bases). The CDR3 has 14 residues. Germline V gives CDR1 SGHVS, CDR2 FQNEAQ. V was pared by 0 bases and J by 6 bases, with 9 bases between.

This clonotype has just a few counts. The chain employs TRBV4-1 and TRBJ1-5; D gene ambiguous. The CDR3 runs to 19 residues. Germline assignment: CDR1 MGHRA and CDR2 YSYEKL. Trimming stripped 1 base from V and 0 bases from J, with 19 bases between. The CDR3 DNA follows: TGCGCCAGCAGCCAAGTTGGGCTGCCCATTAGGTATAGCAATCAGCCCCAGCATTTT. Translation: CASSQVGLPIRYSNQPQHF.

V and J are TRBV7-2 and TRBJ1-5; the D gene is possibly TRBD1 (5 bases). The CDR3 is 15 residues long. V was clipped by 2 bases and J by 7 bases, with 15 bases between them. Germline lookup yields CDR1 SGHTA and CDR2 FQGNSA. CDR3 sequence reads: CASSLTGGMKQPQHF. CDR3 coding DNA: TGTGCCAGCAGCTTAACCGGGGGAATGAAACAGCCCCAGCATTTT.

Many counts were recorded for this clonotype. The chain uses TRBV6-1 and TRBJ2-3; TRBD1 is a possible D gene (5 bases). The CDR3 consists of 13 residues. Looked up from germline, CDR1 is MNHNS and CDR2 is SASEGT. Trimming took 6 bases from V and 5 from J, leaving 12 bases between them. CDR3 sequence reads: CASRSGYRDTQYF. CDR3 DNA sequence: TGTGCCAGCAGGTCAGGGTATAGAGATACGCAGTATTTT.

V is TRBV30 and J is TRBJ1-2; maybe TRBD1 (5 bases). Germline CDR1 and CDR2: GTSNPN and SVGIG (reference sequence). The CDR3 is 15 amino acids. Trimming removed 4 bases at V and 8 bases at J, with 23 bases between. CDR3 sequence (DNA): TGTGCCTGGACCGAGGGGACGGGCAGGAGAGGAGGCTACACCTTC. This translates into CAWTEGTGRRGGYTF.

This clonotype was found a few times. CDR3 in DNA: TGTGCCAGCAGCGGGACGGTTAGCAATCAGCCCCAGCATTTT. Translated: CASSGTVSNQPQHF. The chain employs TRBV12-3 or TRBV12-4 and TRBJ1-5, with a tentative D call TRBD1 (5 bases). The CDR3 consists of 14 residues. Trimming took off 6 bases at V and 0 bases at J, with 9 bases between the two ends.

The table lists this clonotype with a few counts. The V gene is TRBV20-1, the J gene TRBJ2-5; D not resolved. There are 12 residues in the CDR3. V lost 3 bases and J 5 bases, leaving 10 bases between the germline ends. Germline lookup yields CDR1 DFQATT and CDR2 SNEGSKA (reference sequence). The chain's CDR3 is CSASPGLETQYF. The DNA of the CDR3 is TGCAGTGCTAGTCCCGGGTTGGAGACCCAGTACTTC.

J is TRBJ1-5 and V is TRBV20-1; TRBD1 is a possible D gene (6 bases). Trimming took off 6 bases at V and 0 bases at J, with 15 bases between the two ends. CDR1 and CDR2 (germline): DFQATT, SNEGSKA (reference sequence). The CDR3 has 15 amino acids. This CDR3 reads CSASPTGYSNQPQHF. The CDR3 coding sequence is TGCAGTGCGAGCCCGACAGGATATAGCAATCAGCCCCAGCATTTT.

This clonotype was detected only a few times. The rearrangement uses TRBV20-1 and TRBJ2-7; D uncertain. The CDR3 is 12 amino acids. Germline lookup yields CDR1 DFQATT and CDR2 SNEGSKA (reference sequence). Trimming shortened V by 5 bases and J by 4 bases, and 12 bases separated the two germline ends. In DNA, the CDR3 is TGCAGTGCTCGGCTTTCCCTTTACGAGCAGTACTTC. Its translation: CSARLSLYEQYF.

This clonotype appeared a few times. J is TRBJ2-3 and V is TRBV11-2; 11 nucleotides line up with TRBD2. Unmatched junction bases numbered 3, after V lost 1 base and J lost 3 bases. CDR3 length: 16 amino acids. The V gene's germline CDR1 is SGHAT and CDR2 FQNNGV. The CDR3 spells CASSLGLAGKTDTQYF. In DNA, the CDR3 is TGTGCCAGCAGCTTAGGACTAGCGGGGAAAACAGATACGCAGTATTTT.

The rearrangement uses TRBV20-1 and TRBJ2-1; 9 nucleotides align to TRBD2. The CDR3 runs to 16 residues. The trim removed 0 bases at V and 1 base at J, leaving 4 bases unmatched. Germline assignment: CDR1 DFQATT and CDR2 SNEGSKA (reference sequence). The CDR3: CSARDGRGGSYNEQFF. CDR3 coding DNA: TGCAGTGCTAGAGATGGGCGGGGGGGGTCCTACAATGAGCAGTTCTTC.

The CDR3: CASRRTGLGYEQYF. The CDR3 coding sequence is TGTGCCAGCAGAAGAACTGGACTCGGGTACGAGCAGTACTTC. V is TRBV7-9 and J is TRBJ2-7; maybe TRBD2 (5 bases). The CDR3 contains 14 residues. V gave up 6 bases and J gave up 4 bases, with 16 bases separating them. Germline CDR1 SEHNR, CDR2 FQNEAQ (reference sequence). Complete variable domain (other parts from reference TRBV7-9 and TRBJ2-7): DTGVSQNPRHKITKRGQNVTFRCDPISEHNRLYWYRQTLGQGPEFLTYFQNEAQLEKSRLLSDRFSAERPKGSFSTLEIQRTEQGDSAMYLCASRRTGLGYEQYFGPGTRLTVT.

V is TRBV7-8 and J is TRBJ2-7, with 9 bases lining up with TRBD1. Trimming cost V 1 base and J 2 bases; bases outside gene matches: 9. Germline CDR1 reads SGHVS; CDR2 reads FQNEAQ. The CDR3 runs to 17 residues. In DNA, the CDR3 is TGTGCCAGCAGCTTAGTGGAGTGGACAGGGGTCCCCTACGAGCAGTACTTC. The encoded protein is CASSLVEWTGVPYEQYF.

This clonotype was seen at least ten times. The chain has TRBV12-3 or TRBV12-4 and TRBJ2-2; possibly TRBD1 for D (5 bases). V was clipped by 3 bases and J by 2 bases, with 10 bases between them. This CDR3 has 15 amino acids. The CDR3: CASSFGARNTGELFF. The CDR3 region has the DNA TGTGCCAGCAGTTTTGGGGCAAGAAACACCGGGGAGCTGTTTTTT.

This clonotype has at least ten counts. The chain has TRBV29-1 and TRBJ2-1; TRBD2 matches at 11 bases. V shed 1 base and J 9 bases; nucleotides not matched to a gene: 8. Germline V gene data show CDR1 as SQVTM and CDR2 as ANQGSEA. The CDR3 extends over 15 amino acids. The CDR3 loop reads CSVEGLAGGGGEQFF. In nucleotides, the CDR3 is TGCAGCGTTGAAGGGCTAGCGGGAGGAGGTGGTGAGCAGTTCTTC.

V is TRBV12-3 or TRBV12-4 and J is TRBJ2-5, with TRBD2 identical over 7 bases. Trimming took 3 bases from V and 4 from J; bases not matched to a gene: 11. This CDR3 comprises 16 residues. The CDR3 sequence: CASSFGGGVGAETQYF. The CDR3 DNA reads TGTGCCAGCAGTTTTGGTGGGGGGGTAGGGGCAGAGACCCAGTACTTC.

The CDR3 nucleotides read TGTGCCAGCAGCTTGCGATTTGGCGCAGGGGTGTTGAGTTTCTCAGAAGAGACCCAGTACTTC. Protein sequence: CASSLRFGAGVLSFSEETQYF. The chain employs TRBV5-6 and TRBJ2-5; a weak D match, TRBD1 (6 bases). Germline loops: CDR1 SGHDT, CDR2 YYEEEE. Trimming pared 1 base from V and 3 bases from J, leaving 31 bases between. The CDR3 contains 21 residues.

This clonotype was picked up many times. V and J are TRBV6-2 or TRBV6-3 and TRBJ1-5; D ambiguous. Trimming left V 2 bases short and J 2 bases short, with 10 bases between. The CDR3 is made up of 15 amino acids. Germline V lookup: CDR1 MNHEY, CDR2 SVGEGT. CDR3 residues: CASSYVARGNQPQHF. The DNA for the CDR3 is TGTGCCAGCAGTTACGTCGCAAGGGGCAATCAGCCCCAGCATTTT.

V and J are TRBV12-3 or TRBV12-4 and TRBJ1-2; D uncertain. The CDR3 is 12 residues long. Trimming removed 1 base from V and 7 bases from J, with 7 bases in between. CDR3 bases: TGTGCCAGCAGTTTAGTGAGGGTTGGCTACACCTTC. The encoded protein is CASSLVRVGYTF.

This clonotype occurred a few times. The chain combines TRBV28 with TRBJ1-2; D gene uncertain. The CDR3 consists of 13 residues. Germline V gene lookup returns CDR1 MDHEN and CDR2 SYDVKM. V lost 5 bases and J lost 8, with 15 bases in between. The CDR3 reads CASSQFDFGGYTF. DNA for the CDR3: TGTGCCAGCAGTCAGTTCGATTTTGGCGGCTACACCTTC.

The sample holds a few counts of this clonotype. The chain carries TRBV27 and TRBJ1-6; possibly TRBD1 for D (5 bases). V lost 5 bases and J lost 0, with 11 bases in between. The CDR3 loop spans 16 amino acids. Germline CDR1 and CDR2: MNHEY and SMNVEV (reference sequence). CDR3 residues: CASSAQASSYNSPLHF. The CDR3 DNA follows: TGTGCCAGCAGTGCACAGGCAAGCTCCTATAATTCACCCCTCCACTTT.

The chain has TRBV7-2 and TRBJ2-1; tentative D call: TRBD1 (8 bases). Germline V gene sequence: CDR1 SGHTA, CDR2 FQGNSA. This CDR3 contains 13 residues. V lost 5 bases and J lost 10, with 15 bases in between. This chain's CDR3 is CASSTKQGGEQFF. CDR3 in DNA: TGTGCCAGCAGCACAAAACAGGGGGGGGAGCAGTTCTTC.

In its sample, this clonotype was seen a few times. The chain carries TRBV6-2 or TRBV6-3 and TRBJ2-7; 11 nucleotides line up with TRBD2. Germline V CDR1 and CDR2: MNHEY, SVGEGT. The ends lost 5 bases at V and 6 bases at J; junction bases unmatched: 9. This CDR3 is built from 15 residues. Here the CDR3 DNA reads TGTGCCAGCAGTATACTAGCGGGAGATTCTTCCGAGCAGTACTTC. This encodes CASSILAGDSSEQYF.